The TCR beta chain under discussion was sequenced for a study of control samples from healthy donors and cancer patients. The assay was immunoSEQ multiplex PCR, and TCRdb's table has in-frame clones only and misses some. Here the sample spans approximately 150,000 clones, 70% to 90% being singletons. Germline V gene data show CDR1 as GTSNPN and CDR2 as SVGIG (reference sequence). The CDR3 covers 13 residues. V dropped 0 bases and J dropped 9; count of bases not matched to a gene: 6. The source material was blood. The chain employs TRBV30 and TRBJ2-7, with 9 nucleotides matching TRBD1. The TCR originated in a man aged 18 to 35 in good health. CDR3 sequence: CAWSVRDREGQYF. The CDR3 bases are TGTGCCTGGAGTGTACGGGACAGGGAAGGGCAGTACTTC.